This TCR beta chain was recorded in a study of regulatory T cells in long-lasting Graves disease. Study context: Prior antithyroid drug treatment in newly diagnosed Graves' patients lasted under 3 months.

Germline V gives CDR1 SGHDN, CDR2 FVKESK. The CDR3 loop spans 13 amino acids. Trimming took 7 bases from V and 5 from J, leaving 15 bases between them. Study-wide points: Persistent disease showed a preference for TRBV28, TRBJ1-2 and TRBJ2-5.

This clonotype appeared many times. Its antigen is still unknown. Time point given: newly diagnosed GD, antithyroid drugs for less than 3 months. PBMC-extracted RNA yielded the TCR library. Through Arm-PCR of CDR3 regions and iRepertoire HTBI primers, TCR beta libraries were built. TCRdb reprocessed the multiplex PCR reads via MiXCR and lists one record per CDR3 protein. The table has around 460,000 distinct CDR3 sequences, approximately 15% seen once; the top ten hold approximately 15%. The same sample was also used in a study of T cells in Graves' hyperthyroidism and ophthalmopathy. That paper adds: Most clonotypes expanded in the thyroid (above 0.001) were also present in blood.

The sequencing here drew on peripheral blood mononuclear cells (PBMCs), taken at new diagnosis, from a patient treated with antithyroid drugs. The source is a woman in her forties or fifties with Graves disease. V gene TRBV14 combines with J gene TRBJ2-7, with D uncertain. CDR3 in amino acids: CASTLSPVHEQYF. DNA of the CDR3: TGTGCCAGCACCCTGAGCCCGGTCCACGAGCAGTACTTC.